This paragraph covers one TCR beta chain sequence. TCRdb recomputed calls from the 5' RACE reads with MiXCR, one row per CDR3 protein. The repertoire holds about 90,000 distinct CDR3 sequences, with around 27% as singletons. Trimming took 3 bases from V and 5 from J, leaving 8 bases between them. The CDR3 length is 13 residues. CDR1 and CDR2 (germline): KGHSH, LQKENI. The data were taken from a study of CD8 T cells in ankylosing spondylitis. The TCR originated in a male donor with ankylosing spondylitis or in good health (not recorded which). Sequenced sample: blood, either unsorted or a sorted T cell fraction (not recorded which). V gene TRBV18 combines with J gene TRBJ1-5, with D uncertain. CDR3 nucleotides: TGTGCCAGCTCACCCGAAGGATATCAGCCCCAGCATTTT. Residues: CASSPEGYQPQHF. Complete variable domain (other parts from reference TRBV18 and TRBJ1-5): NAGVMQNPRHLVRRRGQEARLRCSPMKGHSHVYWYRQLPEEGLKFMVYLQKENIIDESGMPKERFSAEFPKEGPSILRIQQVVRGDSAAYFCASSPEGYQPQHFGDGTRLSIL.